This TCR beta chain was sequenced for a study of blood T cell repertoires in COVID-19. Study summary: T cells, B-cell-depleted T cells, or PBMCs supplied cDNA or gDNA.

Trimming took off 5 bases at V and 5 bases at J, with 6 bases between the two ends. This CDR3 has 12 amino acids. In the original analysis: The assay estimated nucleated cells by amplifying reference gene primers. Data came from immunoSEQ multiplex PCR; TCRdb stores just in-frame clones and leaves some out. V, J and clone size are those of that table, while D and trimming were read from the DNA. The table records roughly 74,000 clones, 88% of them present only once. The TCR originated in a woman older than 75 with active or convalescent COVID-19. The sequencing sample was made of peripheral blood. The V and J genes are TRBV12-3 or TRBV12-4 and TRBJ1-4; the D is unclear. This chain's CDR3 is CASSTLNEKLFF. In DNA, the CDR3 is TGTGCCAGCAGTACTCTCAATGAAAAACTGTTTTTT.